These 15 T cell receptor beta chains share one sample of origin, sequenced in a study of T cells in Graves' hyperthyroidism and ophthalmopathy. The investigators amplified TCR beta CDR3 regions from RNA transcripts. Carried out on the TCR CDR3, a first-round RT-PCR used the HTBI primer set. Each CDR3 protein is one row after TCRdb ran MiXCR on the multiplex PCR reads. The sample holds some 300,000 distinct CDR3 sequences, about an eighth seen once. Sequenced input: blood. These receptor sequences come from a woman under 40 with Graves' hyperthyroidism that later progressed to Graves' ophthalmopathy.

The table lists this clonotype with a few counts. The chain couples TRBV3-1 to TRBJ2-4; the match to TRBD2 covers 15 bases. From germline, CDR1 is LGHDT and CDR2 YNNKEL (reference sequence). V was clipped by 1 base and J by 2 bases; unmatched bases: 6. The CDR3 length is 19 residues. CDR3 loop: CASSQGTSGRASTKNIQYF. In nucleotides, the CDR3 is TGTGCCAGCAGCCAAGGGACTAGCGGGAGGGCCTCAACCAAAAACATTCAGTACTTC.

This clonotype was seen a few times. With a much larger clone just one base away, this may be a read error. The J gene is TRBJ2-1, the V gene TRBV28, with D possibly being TRBD2 (6 bases). Germline lookup yields CDR1 MDHEN and CDR2 SYDVKM. The CDR3 runs 17 residues. CDR3 protein: CASSEEGGPRIYNEQSF. CDR3 DNA sequence: TGTGCCAGCAGCGAGGAGGGAGGCCCTCGAATCTACAATGAGCAGTCCTTC.

This clonotype showed up many times. The chain has TRBV18 and TRBJ2-5; D is perhaps TRBD1 (6 bases). The V gene lost 4 bases and the J gene lost 4 bases, with 10 bases spanning the gap. CDR1 is KGHSH, CDR2 LQKENI, per germline. This CDR3 comprises 13 residues. CDR3 bases: TGTGCCAGCTCACTGGACAGTGTAGAGACCCAGTACTTC. Encoded protein: CASSLDSVETQYF.

The chain employs TRBV6-1 and TRBJ2-5, with D tentatively TRBD1 or TRBD2 (5 bases each). Germline V lookup: CDR1 MNHNS, CDR2 SASEGT. V lost 8 bases and J lost 7, with 20 bases in between. The CDR3 runs to 14 residues. CDR3 nucleotide sequence: TGTGCCAGCTCCTGGGACGGAACGGCCGGGACCCAGTACTTC. Translated: CASSWDGTAGTQYF.

This clonotype was recorded at least ten times. This chain uses TRBV27 with TRBJ2-7; 10 bases agree with TRBD2. Germline V lookup: CDR1 MNHEY, CDR2 SMNVEV (reference sequence). The CDR3 runs 14 residues. Trimming removed 5 bases from V and 6 bases from J; junction bases left unmatched: 7. CDR3 DNA: TGTGCCAGCAGTCCGGGACTAGCGACTCCCGAGCAGTACTTC. Protein product: CASSPGLATPEQYF.

This chain joins TRBV7-9 and TRBJ1-1; 7 positions match TRBD1. Germline CDR1 is SEHNR and CDR2 is FQNEAQ (reference sequence). V was clipped by 7 bases and J by 6 bases; unmatched bases: 8. This CDR3 comprises 13 residues. The CDR3 reads CASTTGALPEAFF. The CDR3 bases are TGTGCCAGCACCACAGGGGCTTTACCTGAAGCTTTCTTT.

This chain joins TRBV9 and TRBJ2-1, with TRBD2 matching over 10 bases. Germline V gene data show CDR1 as SGDLS and CDR2 as YYNGEE. J was trimmed by 7 bases and V by 3 bases; bases with no gene match: 4. CDR3 length: 14 amino acids. This CDR3 is CASSATSGVNEQFF. For the CDR3, the DNA is TGTGCCAGCAGCGCCACTAGCGGGGTAAATGAGCAGTTCTTC.

This clonotype was counted between two and nine times. The rearrangement uses TRBV7-2 and TRBJ2-2, with D perhaps matching TRBD1 (5 bases). The germline CDR1 and CDR2 sequences are SGHTA and FQGNSA. This CDR3 is 15 amino acids long. V was shortened by 1 base and J by 6 bases, with 12 bases between the two germline ends. As DNA, the CDR3 is TGTGCCAGCAGCTTAGAGGGGCCGCAGGCCGGGGAGCTGTTTTTT. Protein product: CASSLEGPQAGELFF.

This clonotype came up many times. This CDR3 reads CASTWGGGPHEQFF. In nucleotides, the CDR3 is TGTGCCAGCACCTGGGGGGGAGGGCCCCATGAGCAGTTCTTC. This sequence joins TRBV7-9 and TRBJ2-1; 7 bases line up with TRBD2. This CDR3 has 14 residues. Germline V gene sequence: CDR1 SEHNR, CDR2 FQNEAQ (reference sequence). V lost 7 bases and J lost 8; bases outside the gene matches: 11. The variable domain in full, completed from reference TRBV7-9 and TRBJ2-1, reads DTGVSQNPRHKITKRGQNVTFRCDPISEHNRLYWYRQTLGQGPEFLTYFQNEAQLEKSRLLSDRFSAERPKGSFSTLEIQRTEQGDSAMYLCASTWGGGPHEQFFGPGTRLTVL.

The chain uses TRBV18 and TRBJ1-2; 10 nucleotides line up with TRBD1. This CDR3 has 14 amino acids. Trimming at V came to 4 bases and at J to 8 bases, leaving 7 bases not matched to a gene. Germline-derived CDR1 and CDR2 are KGHSH and LQKENI. The CDR3 is CASSQAGTGEGYTF. In nucleotides, the CDR3 is TGTGCCAGCTCACAAGCCGGGACAGGGGAAGGCTACACCTTC. Full variable domain (remainder filled in from reference TRBV18 and TRBJ1-2): NAGVMQNPRHLVRRRGQEARLRCSPMKGHSHVYWYRQLPEEGLKFMVYLQKENIIDESGMPKERFSAEFPKEGPSILRIQQVVRGDSAAYFCASSQAGTGEGYTFGSGTRLTVV.

The table lists this clonotype with a few counts. The chain has TRBV5-6 and TRBJ2-1, with unresolved D. The germline V gene has CDR1 SGHDT and CDR2 YYEEEE. The CDR3 is 14 amino acids. The V gene lost 0 bases and the J gene lost 4 bases, with 8 bases spanning the gap. CDR3 region: CASSLAIGYNEQFF. The CDR3 nucleotides read TGTGCCAGCAGCTTGGCGATAGGGTACAATGAGCAGTTCTTC.

This clonotype showed up many times. This chain connects TRBV15 to TRBJ2-5; TRBD1 aligns across 7 bases. After removal of 0 bases from V and 0 bases from J, the junction contained 10 bases not matched to a gene. Germline lookup yields CDR1 LNHNV and CDR2 YYDKDF (reference sequence). The CDR3 length is 18 residues. The CDR3 region is CATSRDGTAMGYQETQYF. The CDR3 nucleotides read TGTGCCACCAGCAGAGATGGGACAGCGATGGGGTACCAAGAGACCCAGTACTTC.

This clonotype was seen at least ten times. This chain links TRBV12-3 or TRBV12-4 with TRBJ2-2; D not resolved. V was trimmed by 7 bases and J by 7 bases, leaving 13 bases between them. This CDR3 is built from 13 residues. CDR3 amino acids: CASTSRLGGELFF. CDR3 coding DNA: TGTGCCAGCACCTCGAGATTGGGCGGGGAGCTGTTTTTT.

The sample holds many counts of this clonotype. The rearrangement uses TRBV6-2 or TRBV6-3 and TRBJ1-1; weak D call: TRBD1 (5 bases). V was trimmed by 6 bases and J by 7 bases, leaving 12 bases between them. This CDR3 has 12 residues. From germline, CDR1 is MNHEY and CDR2 SVGEGT. CDR3 region: CASSWTGLEAFF. The CDR3 DNA is TGTGCCAGCAGCTGGACGGGGCTTGAAGCTTTCTTT.

The sample holds a few counts of this clonotype. This chain joins TRBV7-9 and TRBJ2-6, with 7 bases aligning to TRBD1. Germline V lookup: CDR1 SEHNR, CDR2 FQNEAQ (reference sequence). The V gene end was trimmed by 2 bases and the J gene end by 0 bases; junction bases not matched to a gene: 4. The CDR3 has 17 residues. The CDR3 reads CASSLTGASSGANVLTF. The CDR3 DNA is TGTGCCAGCAGCTTAACAGGGGCAAGCTCTGGGGCCAACGTCCTGACTTTC.